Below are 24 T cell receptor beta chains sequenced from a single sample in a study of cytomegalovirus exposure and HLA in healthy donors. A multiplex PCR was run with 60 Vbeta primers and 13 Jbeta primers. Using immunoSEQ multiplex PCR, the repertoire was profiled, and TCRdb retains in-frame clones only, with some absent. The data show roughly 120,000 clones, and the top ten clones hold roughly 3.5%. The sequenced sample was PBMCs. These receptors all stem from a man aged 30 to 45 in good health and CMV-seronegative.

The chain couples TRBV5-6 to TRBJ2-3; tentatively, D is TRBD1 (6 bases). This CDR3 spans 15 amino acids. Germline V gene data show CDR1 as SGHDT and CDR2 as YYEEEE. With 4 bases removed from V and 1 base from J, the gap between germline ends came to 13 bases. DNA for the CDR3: TGTGCCAGCAGCCCCGGACAGCCACGCACAGATACGCAGTATTTT. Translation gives CASSPGQPRTDTQYF.

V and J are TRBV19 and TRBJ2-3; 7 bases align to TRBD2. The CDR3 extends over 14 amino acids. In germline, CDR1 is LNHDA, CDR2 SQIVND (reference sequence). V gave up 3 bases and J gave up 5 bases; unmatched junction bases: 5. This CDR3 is CASSMWASGDTQYF. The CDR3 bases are TGTGCCAGTAGTATGTGGGCTAGCGGAGATACGCAGTATTTT.

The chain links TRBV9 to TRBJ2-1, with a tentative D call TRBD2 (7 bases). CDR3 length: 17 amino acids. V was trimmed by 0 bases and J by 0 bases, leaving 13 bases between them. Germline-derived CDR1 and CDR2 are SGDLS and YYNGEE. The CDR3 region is CASSVGGGGFSYNEQFF. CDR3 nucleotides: TGTGCCAGCAGCGTAGGGGGCGGGGGCTTCTCCTACAATGAGCAGTTCTTC.

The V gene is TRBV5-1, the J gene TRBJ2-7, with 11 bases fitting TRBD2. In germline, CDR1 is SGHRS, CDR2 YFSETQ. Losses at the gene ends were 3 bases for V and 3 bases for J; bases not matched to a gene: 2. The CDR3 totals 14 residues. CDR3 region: CASSSSGGFYEQYF. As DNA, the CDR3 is TGCGCCAGCAGCTCTAGCGGGGGGTTCTACGAGCAGTACTTC.

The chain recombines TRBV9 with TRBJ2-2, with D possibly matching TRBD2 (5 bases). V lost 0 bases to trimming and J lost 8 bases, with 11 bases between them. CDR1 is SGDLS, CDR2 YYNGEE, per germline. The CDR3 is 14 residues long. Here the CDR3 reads CASSVGGLPGELFF. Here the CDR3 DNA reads TGTGCCAGCAGCGTAGGAGGGCTCCCGGGGGAGCTGTTTTTT.

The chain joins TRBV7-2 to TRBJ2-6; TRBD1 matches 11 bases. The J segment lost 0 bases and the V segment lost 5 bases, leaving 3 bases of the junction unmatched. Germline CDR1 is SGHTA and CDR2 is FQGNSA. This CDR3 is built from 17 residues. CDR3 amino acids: CASSPGQGDSGANVLTF. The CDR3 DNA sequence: TGTGCCAGCAGCCCGGGACAGGGGGACTCTGGGGCCAACGTCCTGACTTTC.

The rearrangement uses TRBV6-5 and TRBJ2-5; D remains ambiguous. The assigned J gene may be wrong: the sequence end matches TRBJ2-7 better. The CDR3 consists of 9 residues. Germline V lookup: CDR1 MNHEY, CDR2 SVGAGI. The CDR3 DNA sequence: TGTGCCACCTTTTACGAGCAGTACTTC. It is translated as CATFYEQYF.

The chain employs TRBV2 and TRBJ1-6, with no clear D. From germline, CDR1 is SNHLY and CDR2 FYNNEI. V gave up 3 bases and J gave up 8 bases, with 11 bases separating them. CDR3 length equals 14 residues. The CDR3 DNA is TGTGCCAGCAGTGAGGCCAGGAATTATTCACCCCTCCACTTT. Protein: CASSEARNYSPLHF.

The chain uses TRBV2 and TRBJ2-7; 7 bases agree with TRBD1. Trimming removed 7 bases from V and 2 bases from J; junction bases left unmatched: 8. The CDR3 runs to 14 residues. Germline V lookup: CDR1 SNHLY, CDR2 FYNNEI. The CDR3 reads CASTLRGQTYEQYF. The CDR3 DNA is TGTGCCAGCACCCTCCGGGGACAGACCTACGAGCAGTACTTC.

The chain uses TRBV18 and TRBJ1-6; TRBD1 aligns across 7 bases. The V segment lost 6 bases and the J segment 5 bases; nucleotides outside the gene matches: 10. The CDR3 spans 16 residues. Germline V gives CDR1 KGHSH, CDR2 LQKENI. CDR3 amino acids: CASSPGTGTDNSPLHF. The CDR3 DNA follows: TGTGCCAGCTCTCCTGGGACGGGGACAGATAATTCACCCCTCCACTTT.

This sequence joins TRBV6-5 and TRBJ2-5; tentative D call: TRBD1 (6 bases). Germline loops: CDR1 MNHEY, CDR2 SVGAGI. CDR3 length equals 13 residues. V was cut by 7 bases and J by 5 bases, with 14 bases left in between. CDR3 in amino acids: CASTSGGSETQYF. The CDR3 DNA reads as TGTGCCAGCACCTCTGGGGGCTCCGAGACCCAGTACTTC.

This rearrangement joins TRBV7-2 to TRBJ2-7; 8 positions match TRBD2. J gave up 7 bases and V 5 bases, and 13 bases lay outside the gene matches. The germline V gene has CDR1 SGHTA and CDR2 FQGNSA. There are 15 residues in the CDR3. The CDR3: CASSTGLATRSEQYF. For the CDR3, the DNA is TGTGCCAGCAGCACCGGACTAGCAACCCGAAGTGAGCAGTACTTC.

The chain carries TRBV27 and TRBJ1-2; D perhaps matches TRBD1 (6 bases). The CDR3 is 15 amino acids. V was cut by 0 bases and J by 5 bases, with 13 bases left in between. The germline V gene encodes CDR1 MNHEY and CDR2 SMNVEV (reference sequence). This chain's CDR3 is CASSLSGQGRYGYTF. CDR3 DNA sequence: TGTGCCAGCAGTTTATCTGGCCAGGGGAGATATGGCTACACCTTC.

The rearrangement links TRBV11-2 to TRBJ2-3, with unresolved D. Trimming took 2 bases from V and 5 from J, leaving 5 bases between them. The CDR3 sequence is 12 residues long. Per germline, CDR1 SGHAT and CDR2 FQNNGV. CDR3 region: CASSLTKDTQYF. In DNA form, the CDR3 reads TGTGCCAGCAGCTTAACAAAAGATACGCAGTATTTT.

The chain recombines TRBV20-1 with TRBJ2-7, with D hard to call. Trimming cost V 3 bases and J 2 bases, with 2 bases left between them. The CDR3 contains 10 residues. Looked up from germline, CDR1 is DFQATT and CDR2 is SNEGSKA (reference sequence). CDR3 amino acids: CSASTYEQYF. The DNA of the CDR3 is TGCAGTGCTAGTACCTACGAGCAGTACTTC.

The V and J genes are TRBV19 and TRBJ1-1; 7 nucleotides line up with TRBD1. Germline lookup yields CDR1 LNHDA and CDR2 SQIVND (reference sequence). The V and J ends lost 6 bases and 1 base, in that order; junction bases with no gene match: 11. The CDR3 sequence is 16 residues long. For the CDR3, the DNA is TGTGCCAGTAGGGGGAGTCCGGGACAGAAGAACACTGAAGCTTTCTTT. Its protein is CASRGSPGQKNTEAFF.

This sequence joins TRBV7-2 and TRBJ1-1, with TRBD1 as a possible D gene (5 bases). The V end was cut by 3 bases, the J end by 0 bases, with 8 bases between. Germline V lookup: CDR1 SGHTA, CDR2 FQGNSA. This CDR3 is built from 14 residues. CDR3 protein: CASSFTGLNTEAFF. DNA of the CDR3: TGTGCCAGCAGCTTCACAGGATTGAACACTGAAGCTTTCTTT.

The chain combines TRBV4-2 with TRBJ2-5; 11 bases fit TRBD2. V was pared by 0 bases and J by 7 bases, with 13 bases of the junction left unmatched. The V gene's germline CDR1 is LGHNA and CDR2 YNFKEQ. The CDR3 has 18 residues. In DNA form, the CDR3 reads TGTGCCAGCAGCCAAGACGTAGCGGGGGGGCTCGACCCTGGGACCCAGTACTTC. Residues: CASSQDVAGGLDPGTQYF.

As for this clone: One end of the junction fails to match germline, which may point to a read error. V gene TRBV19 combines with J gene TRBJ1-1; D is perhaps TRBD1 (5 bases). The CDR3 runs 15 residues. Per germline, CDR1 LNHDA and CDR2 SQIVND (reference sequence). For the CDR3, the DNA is TGTGCCAGTAGTCTATCGGACATGACGAACACTGGAGCTTTCTTT. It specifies CASSLSDMTNTGAFF.

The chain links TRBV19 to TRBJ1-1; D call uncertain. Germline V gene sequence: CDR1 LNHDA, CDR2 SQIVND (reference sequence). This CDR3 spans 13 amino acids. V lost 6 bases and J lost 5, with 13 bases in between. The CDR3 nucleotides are TGTGCCAGTAGCCCCGGCTTCAGGACTGAAGCTTTCTTT. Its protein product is CASSPGFRTEAFF.

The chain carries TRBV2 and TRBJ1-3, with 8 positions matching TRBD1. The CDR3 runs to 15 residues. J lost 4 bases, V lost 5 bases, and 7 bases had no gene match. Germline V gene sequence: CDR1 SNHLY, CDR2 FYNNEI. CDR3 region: CASSRGQAGGNTIYF. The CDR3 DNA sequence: TGTGCCAGCAGTAGGGGACAGGCGGGAGGAAACACCATATATTTT.

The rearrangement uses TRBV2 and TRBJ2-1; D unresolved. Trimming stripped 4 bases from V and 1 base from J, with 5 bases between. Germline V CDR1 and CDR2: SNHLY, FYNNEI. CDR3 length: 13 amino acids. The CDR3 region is CASSGESYNEQFF. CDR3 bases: TGTGCCAGCAGTGGAGAATCCTACAATGAGCAGTTCTTC. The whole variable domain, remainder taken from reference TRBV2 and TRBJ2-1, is EPEVTQTPSHQVTQMGQEVILRCVPISNHLYFYWYRQILGQKVEFLVSFYNNEISEKSEIFDDQFSVERPDGSNFTLKIRSTKLEDSAMYFCASSGESYNEQFFGPGTRLTVL.

The CDR3 DNA reads as TGTGCCAGCAGTAAGGGGACAGGGTGGGATCAGCCCCAGCATTTT. Its translation: CASSKGTGWDQPQHF. The gene calls are TRBV2 and TRBJ1-5, with 9 bases fitting TRBD1. J lost 5 bases, V lost 5 bases, and 7 bases had no gene match. The CDR3 extends over 15 amino acids. Germline lookup yields CDR1 SNHLY and CDR2 FYNNEI.

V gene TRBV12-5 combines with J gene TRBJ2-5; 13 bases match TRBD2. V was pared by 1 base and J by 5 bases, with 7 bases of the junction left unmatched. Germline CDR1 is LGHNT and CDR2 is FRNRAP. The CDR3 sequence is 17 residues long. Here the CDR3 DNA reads TGTGCTAGTGGTTTGGGCCGGGGACTAGCGGGGTGGGAGACCCAGTACTTC. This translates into CASGLGRGLAGWETQYF.